The sequence of this T cell receptor (beta chain) was determined in a study of blood T cells in healthy people across ages. The study's findings and limits: Estimated diversity, derived from one million T cells, was regarded as an underestimate.

The germline CDR1 and CDR2 sequences are SGHTA and FQGNSA. Trimming took 5 bases from V and 3 from J, leaving 14 bases between them. The CDR3 extends over 15 amino acids. Through a sample-barcoded 5' primer and a J-beta primer mix, a second PCR was run for 7 to 11 cycles. TCRdb itself ran the 5' RACE reads through MiXCR, one entry per CDR3 protein. Here the sample spans approximately 810,000 distinct CDR3 sequences, approximately 35% being singletons. This clonotype was recorded a few times. Its antigen is undetermined. Investigators took around 11 milliliters of peripheral blood from every donor. Material: blood. The receptor was isolated from a young man in good health. The rearrangement uses TRBV7-2 and TRBJ2-1; D might be TRBD1 (5 bases). The CDR3 bases are TGTGCCAGCAGCCACTCTGTGGGGCTCTACAATGAGCAGTTCTTC. It specifies CASSHSVGLYNEQFF. The variable domain in full, completed from reference TRBV7-2 and TRBJ2-1, reads GAGVSQSPSNKVTEKGKDVELRCDPISGHTALYWYRQSLGQGLEFLIYFQGNSAPDKSGLPSDRFSAERTGGSVSTLTIQRTQQEDSAVYLCASSHSVGLYNEQFFGPGTRLTVL.